A single sample gave rise to the 16 T cell receptor beta chains below, sequenced in a study of blood T cell repertoires in COVID-19. Profiling relied on immunoSEQ multiplex PCR, and the TCRdb table lists in-frame clones only, not all of them. The sample lists tens of thousands of clones; around 92% were seen once. The sequenced sample consisted of peripheral blood. These TCRs come from a human donor in a cohort sampled during active COVID-19.

The chain is built from TRBV27 and TRBJ2-7; a weak D match, TRBD2 (6 bases). CDR1 and CDR2 from the germline V gene are MNHEY and SMNVEV (reference sequence). The ends were cut back, 4 bases at V and 4 bases at J, with 11 bases in the middle. The length of the CDR3 is 13 residues. The CDR3 region is CASSSGGAYEQYF. The CDR3 region has the DNA TGTGCCAGCAGTTCAGGAGGGGCTTACGAGCAGTACTTC.

The rearrangement links TRBV12-3 or TRBV12-4 to TRBJ2-1, with TRBD2 as a possible D gene (6 bases). The CDR3 is 13 residues long. Trimming cost V 5 bases and J 8 bases, with 13 bases left between them. CDR3 sequence: CASSPTSSYEQFF. The CDR3 DNA follows: TGTGCCAGCAGTCCGACTAGTAGCTATGAGCAGTTCTTC.

The rearrangement links TRBV5-4 to TRBJ1-1; a weak D match, TRBD1 (5 bases). Trimming cost V 6 bases and J 7 bases, with 16 bases left between them. This CDR3 comprises 13 residues. Germline values: CDR1 SGHNT, CDR2 YYREEE (reference sequence). This CDR3 is CASNWLQGGEAFF. CDR3 bases: TGTGCCAGCAACTGGCTGCAGGGCGGTGAAGCTTTCTTT. The full variable domain, its missing parts supplied by reference TRBV5-4 and TRBJ1-1, is ETGVTQSPTHLIKTRGQQVTLRCSSQSGHNTVSWYQQALGQGPQFIFQYYREEENGRGNFPPRFSGLQFPNYSSELNVNALELDDSALYLCASNWLQGGEAFFGQGTRLTVV.

The CDR3 reads CASSKRTGSRETQYF. The CDR3 DNA reads TGTGCCAGCAGCAAACGGACAGGGTCCCGGGAGACCCAGTACTTC. The chain links TRBV7-3 to TRBJ2-5; 8 bases match TRBD1. The ends lost 5 bases at V and 5 bases at J; junction bases unmatched: 10. The CDR3 covers 15 residues. From germline, CDR1 is SGHTA and CDR2 FQGTGA.

The chain combines TRBV28 with TRBJ2-7; 7 bases map to TRBD1. The CDR3 has 17 amino acids. Germline V CDR1 and CDR2: MDHEN, SYDVKM. Trimming at V came to 5 bases and at J to 0 bases, leaving 13 bases not matched to a gene. The CDR3 region is CASSPSQGPVLSYEQYF. As DNA, the CDR3 is TGTGCCAGCAGTCCGTCACAGGGGCCGGTTCTCTCCTACGAGCAGTACTTC.

This clone showed up just a few times. The chain couples TRBV6-6 to TRBJ2-5; 7 positions agree with TRBD2. V lost 10 bases, J lost 7 bases, and 15 bases stayed unmatched. CDR3 size: 14 residues. The germline gives CDR1 MNHNY, CDR2 SVGAGI (reference sequence). The CDR3 loop is CATTQGGAERTQYF. CDR3 bases: TGTGCCACGACTCAGGGAGGGGCCGAACGGACCCAGTACTTC.

This clone was found once. This chain joins TRBV5-1 and TRBJ1-1, with 9 bases identical to TRBD1. The J segment lost 6 bases and the V segment lost 4 bases, leaving 7 bases of the junction unmatched. CDR1 is SGHRS, CDR2 YFSETQ, per germline. CDR3 size: 14 residues. CDR3: CASSPGTGSPEAFF. The DNA for the CDR3 is TGCGCCAGCAGCCCCGGGACAGGGTCTCCTGAAGCTTTCTTT.

This sequence joins TRBV27 and TRBJ2-2, with 7 bases matching TRBD2. The germline gives CDR1 MNHEY, CDR2 SMNVEV (reference sequence). The trim removed 9 bases at V and 6 bases at J, leaving 13 bases unmatched. This CDR3 has 15 amino acids. The CDR3 reads CARGRGLGVPGELFF. CDR3 in DNA: TGTGCCAGGGGGCGGGGGTTAGGGGTTCCCGGGGAGCTGTTTTTT.

This rearrangement joins TRBV6-5 to TRBJ2-7; 10 bases line up with TRBD1. This CDR3 is 16 amino acids long. Germline CDR1 reads MNHEY; CDR2 reads SVGAGI. The V and J ends lost 4 bases and 2 bases, in that order; junction bases with no gene match: 8. In DNA, the CDR3 is TGTGCCAGCAGTTCTCCCGGGACAGGGGCACCCTACGAGCAGTACTTC. Translating gives CASSSPGTGAPYEQYF.

As DNA, the CDR3 is TGTGCCACCAGTGATTCCGGACTAGCGGGAGGGATGAACACCGGGGAGCTGTTTTTT. Its protein product is CATSDSGLAGGMNTGELFF. The rearrangement links TRBV24-1 to TRBJ2-2, with 15 bases that match TRBD2. J was trimmed by 1 base and V by 2 bases; bases with no gene match: 4. Germline loops: CDR1 KGHDR, CDR2 SFDVKD. The length of the CDR3 is 19 residues.

With respect to this clone: The same CDR3 is also encoded by other DNA sequences in this sample. This chain joins TRBV9 and TRBJ2-5; D is perhaps TRBD1 (6 bases). Germline CDR1 and CDR2: SGDLS and YYNGEE. Trimming took 1 base from V and 0 from J, leaving 7 bases between them. This CDR3 comprises 14 residues. CDR3 residues: CASSVRQDQETQYF. CDR3 DNA sequence: TGTGCCAGCAGCGTACGACAGGACCAAGAGACCCAGTACTTC.

The chain combines TRBV7-2 with TRBJ1-1; D ambiguous. There are 15 residues in the CDR3. V was clipped by 2 bases and J by 1 base, with 11 bases between them. The germline gives CDR1 SGHTA, CDR2 FQGNSA. The CDR3 sequence is CASSLKLASNTEAFF. In nucleotides, the CDR3 is TGTGCCAGCAGCTTAAAATTGGCCTCGAACACTGAAGCTTTCTTT.

The chain recombines TRBV19 with TRBJ2-2; TRBD1 is a possible D gene (6 bases). Trimming pared 3 bases from V and 13 bases from J, leaving 18 bases between. CDR3 length: 14 residues. The germline gives CDR1 LNHDA, CDR2 SQIVND (reference sequence). Here the CDR3 reads CASSMREATRGLFF. The CDR3 coding sequence is TGTGCCAGTAGTATGAGGGAAGCTACCAGGGGGCTGTTTTTT.

The V gene is TRBV30, the J gene TRBJ1-2; D might be TRBD1 (5 bases). CDR1 GTSNPN and CDR2 SVGIG come from the germline V gene (reference sequence). The CDR3 extends over 14 amino acids. V shed 0 bases and J shed 5 bases, with 13 bases lying between them. CDR3 amino acids: CAWSVVAGSYGYTF. CDR3 coding DNA: TGTGCCTGGAGTGTTGTGGCAGGGTCTTATGGCTACACCTTC.

This chain links TRBV27 with TRBJ2-3; D remains ambiguous. The CDR3 consists of 12 residues. The germline CDR1 and CDR2 sequences are MNHEY and SMNVEV (reference sequence). V lost 0 bases to trimming and J lost 5 bases, with 3 bases between them. CDR3 coding DNA: TGTGCCAGCAGTTTATCCAGAGATACGCAGTATTTT. Protein sequence: CASSLSRDTQYF.

This chain connects TRBV7-6 to TRBJ2-1; 9 bases are a match to TRBD1. Germline V gives CDR1 SGHVS, CDR2 FNYEAQ. V lost 4 bases, J lost 8 bases, and 12 bases stayed unmatched. This CDR3 contains 16 residues. CDR3 bases: TGTGCCAGCAGCTCATCAAACAGGGGGCGGGCGTATGAGCAGTTCTTC. Translated, it gives CASSSSNRGRAYEQFF.